This TCR beta chain was sequenced in a study of T cells in Graves' hyperthyroidism and ophthalmopathy. The study's findings and limits: Ophthalmopathy onset followed model prediction by a median roughly 6 months. Through a model of 13 V-J features, ophthalmopathy was separated from stable hyperthyroidism. Most clonotypes that expanded in the thyroid above 0.001 also showed up in blood.

Concerning this clonotype: Its matching antigen is unknown.

The CDR3 totals 15 residues. Trimming removed 4 bases from V and 1 base from J, with 16 bases in between. The germline V gene has CDR1 DFQATT and CDR2 SNEGSKA (reference sequence). Authors of the study amplified TCR beta CDR3 regions from RNA transcripts. When the TCR CDR3 underwent first-round RT-PCR, the HTBI primer set was used. Each CDR3 protein is one row after TCRdb ran MiXCR on the multiplex PCR reads. The table records 600,000 to 800,000 distinct CDR3 sequences, 35% of them present only once. This chain joins TRBV20-1 and TRBJ2-5, with D tentatively TRBD1 (5 bases). Sequencing was performed on blood. This clonotype was sampled from a woman aged 40 to 50 with Graves' hyperthyroidism. The CDR3: CSAKGSTGPQETQYF. CDR3 DNA: TGCAGTGCTAAGGGGTCGACGGGCCCCCAAGAGACCCAGTACTTC.